A single sample is the source of the 21 T cell receptor beta chains below, sequenced in a study of cytomegalovirus exposure and HLA in healthy donors (dated by TCRdb to the late 2010s). The method was the immunoSEQ multiplex PCR assay. For the multiplex PCR, a mixture combining 60 forward primers for TCR Vbeta segments and 13 reverse primers for TCR Jbeta segments was used. TCRdb obtained this table from immuneACCESS and retained in-frame rearrangements with V and J assigned. These tables miss some clones; where compared with another copy, unresolved V genes account for less than half of the shortfall, and the remainder is unexplained. For this sample there are roughly 130,000 clones; 80% appear just once. 1% of the sample comes from the top ten. The sample was PBMCs. The receptors come from a man aged 35 to 55 in good health and CMV-seronegative.

This chain connects TRBV28 to TRBJ1-1; D gene ambiguous. Trimming removed 10 bases at V and 7 bases at J, with 13 bases between. The CDR3 consists of 11 residues. Germline CDR1 MDHEN, CDR2 SYDVKM. CDR3 nucleotides: TGTGCCACCATTTTAGGCAGTGAAGCTTTCTTT. This codes for CATILGSEAFF.

The chain carries TRBV2 and TRBJ2-7; 14 nucleotides match TRBD2. V shed 8 bases, J shed 6 bases, and the junction held 6 bases outside the gene matches. Germline CDR1 SNHLY, CDR2 FYNNEI. This CDR3 has 14 amino acids. CDR3 residues: CASCLTSGRGEQYF. Written as DNA, the CDR3 is TGTGCCAGCTGCCTGACTAGCGGGAGGGGCGAGCAGTACTTC.

The V gene is TRBV6-5, the J gene TRBJ1-5, with 7 bases that match TRBD1. J lost 5 bases, V lost 5 bases, and 6 bases had no gene match. CDR1 and CDR2 (germline): MNHEY, SVGAGI. The CDR3 has 14 amino acids. CDR3 nucleotide sequence: TGTGCCAGCAGTACACAGGGGACCCATCAGCCCCAGCATTTT. Translated, it gives CASSTQGTHQPQHF.

The chain links TRBV6-1 to TRBJ2-7, with a tentative D call TRBD2 (5 bases). Deletions cut 8 bases from V and 4 bases from J, with 18 bases between. This CDR3 is built from 14 residues. The V gene's germline CDR1 is MNHNS and CDR2 SASEGT. The CDR3 sequence: CASCPQAPGYEQYF. CDR3 nucleotide sequence: TGTGCCAGCTGTCCCCAGGCCCCGGGGTACGAGCAGTACTTC.

The chain carries TRBV5-4 and TRBJ1-1, with D possibly TRBD1 on 5 matching bases. The ends were cut back, 6 bases at V and 3 bases at J, with 15 bases in the middle. The CDR3 covers 14 residues. Germline CDR1 and CDR2: SGHNT and YYREEE (reference sequence). The DNA of the CDR3 is TGTGCCAGCAACGACCAGGGTTTGGACACTGAAGCTTTCTTT. This gives the protein CASNDQGLDTEAFF.

The chain couples TRBV19 to TRBJ1-4; 8 nucleotides align to TRBD1. The J segment lost 7 bases and the V segment lost 4 bases, leaving 5 bases of the junction unmatched. There are 14 residues in the CDR3. From germline, CDR1 is LNHDA and CDR2 SQIVND (reference sequence). Here the CDR3 DNA reads TGTGCCAGTAGTACCGCCGGGACAGGTGAAAAACTGTTTTTT. This translates into CASSTAGTGEKLFF.

V gene TRBV5-4 combines with J gene TRBJ2-6; D remains unclear. Trimming shortened V by 2 bases and J by 0 bases, and 6 bases separated the two germline ends. The CDR3 totals 15 residues. Germline V CDR1 and CDR2: SGHNT, YYREEE (reference sequence). DNA for the CDR3: TGTGCCAGCAGCTTCTGGGCCTCTGGGGCCAACGTCCTGACTTTC. This encodes CASSFWASGANVLTF.

This chain connects TRBV15 to TRBJ2-1, with TRBD2 matching over 11 bases. Germline assignment: CDR1 LNHNV and CDR2 YYDKDF (reference sequence). The CDR3 sequence is 16 residues long. After removal of 0 bases from V and 7 bases from J, the junction contained 5 bases not matched to a gene. The CDR3 coding sequence is TGTGCCACCAGCAGAGATTATGCTAGCGGGGGGAATGAGCAGTTCTTC. Translated, it gives CATSRDYASGGNEQFF.

The genes are TRBV5-1 and TRBJ2-7; D may be TRBD2 (5 bases). The CDR3 contains 15 residues. Trimming stripped 0 bases from V and 3 bases from J, with 13 bases between. Germline lookup yields CDR1 SGHRS and CDR2 YFSETQ. CDR3 region: CASSLEEASDYEQYF. For the CDR3, the DNA is TGCGCCAGCAGCTTGGAGGAGGCGTCTGACTACGAGCAGTACTTC. The full variable domain, rest sourced from reference TRBV5-1 and TRBJ2-7, is KAGVTQTPRYLIKTRGQQVTLSCSPISGHRSVSWYQQTPGQGLQFLFEYFSETQRNKGNFPGRFSGRQFSNSRSEMNVSTLELGDSALYLCASSLEEASDYEQYFGPGTRLTVT.

The J gene is TRBJ1-1, the V gene TRBV5-8, with D hard to call. The V end lost 2 bases, the J end lost 10 bases, and 15 bases lay between the germline ends. CDR3 length: 13 amino acids. In germline, CDR1 is SGHTS, CDR2 YDEGEE. CDR3 sequence (DNA): TGTGCCAGCAGCTTCGGGCCCCATGCGGGAGCTTTCTTT. Translating gives CASSFGPHAGAFF.

The chain couples TRBV5-1 to TRBJ2-3, with 8 bases aligning to TRBD1. The CDR3 has 14 amino acids. Per the germline V gene, CDR1 is SGHRS and CDR2 is YFSETQ. After removal of 6 bases from V and 3 bases from J, the junction contained 6 bases not matched to a gene. CDR3 nucleotides: TGCGCCAGCAACCCCGGGACAGGTACAGATACGCAGTATTTT. Translated, it gives CASNPGTGTDTQYF.

The J gene is TRBJ2-7, the V gene TRBV5-1; perhaps TRBD1 as D (6 bases). Germline CDR1 reads SGHRS; CDR2 reads YFSETQ. Trimming shortened V by 4 bases and J by 0 bases, and 14 bases separated the two germline ends. The CDR3 sequence is 15 residues long. CDR3 DNA sequence: TGCGCCAGCAGCCCCTCTGGGACACACTCCTACGAGCAGTACTTC. Protein: CASSPSGTHSYEQYF.

The J gene is TRBJ2-3, the V gene TRBV7-6; TRBD2 agrees at 8 bases. Trimming at V came to 1 base and at J to 5 bases, leaving 5 bases not matched to a gene. This CDR3 has 15 amino acids. Germline V lookup: CDR1 SGHVS, CDR2 FNYEAQ. The CDR3 sequence is CASSLGLGRGDTQYF. CDR3 DNA: TGTGCCAGCAGCTTAGGCCTCGGGAGGGGAGATACGCAGTATTTT.

To note about this clone: Other DNA sequences from this sample encode an identical CDR3 as well. The chain links TRBV5-1 to TRBJ2-7, with 11 bases matching TRBD2. The CDR3 consists of 14 residues. V shed 4 bases and J 3 bases; nucleotides not matched to a gene: 3. Germline assignment: CDR1 SGHRS and CDR2 YFSETQ. CDR3 sequence (DNA): TGCGCCAGCAGCGAAACTAGCGGGAGCTACGAGCAGTACTTC. This translates into CASSETSGSYEQYF.

This clone has just one count. The chain links TRBV2 to TRBJ1-3; no definite D call. The germline V and J ends were trimmed by 2 bases and 0 bases, with 5 bases remaining between them. Per the germline V gene, CDR1 is SNHLY and CDR2 is FYNNEI. The CDR3 consists of 14 residues. CDR3 sequence (DNA): TGTGCCAGCAGTGAACTTAGCTCTGGAAACACCATATATTTT. It translates to CASSELSSGNTIYF.

The chain joins TRBV28 to TRBJ1-2; 8 positions agree with TRBD1. Losses at the gene ends were 3 bases for V and 8 bases for J; bases not matched to a gene: 11. The CDR3 has 15 amino acids. CDR1 MDHEN and CDR2 SYDVKM come from the germline V gene. CDR3 nucleotides: TGTGCCAGCAGTTTGGGGACCCAGGGGGCGCAGGGCTACACCTTC. Translating it yields CASSLGTQGAQGYTF.

The J gene is TRBJ1-6, the V gene TRBV5-1, with D possibly being TRBD1 (6 bases). Trimming removed 0 bases from V and 13 bases from J, with 23 bases in between. Germline V gene lookup returns CDR1 SGHRS and CDR2 YFSETQ. CDR3 length equals 17 residues. CDR3 sequence (DNA): TGCGCCAGCAGCTTGGTCCCGTTCGGACAGTGGGGTTCTCCCCTCCACTTT. Translated: CASSLVPFGQWGSPLHF.

The J gene is TRBJ2-7, the V gene TRBV7-9; D perhaps matches TRBD1 (6 bases). Trimming removed 1 base from V and 6 bases from J, with 10 bases in between. The CDR3 is made up of 13 amino acids. Germline-derived CDR1 and CDR2 are SEHNR and FQNEAQ (reference sequence). The DNA for the CDR3 is TGTGCCAGCAGCTTAGGAGTAGGGGGCGAGCAGTACTTC. Translating it yields CASSLGVGGEQYF.

A remark on this clone: A read error is likely, as this CDR3 ends without the conserved phenylalanine or tryptophan. This chain joins TRBV30 and TRBJ1-6; maybe TRBD1 (5 bases). CDR1 and CDR2 from the germline V gene are GTSNPN and SVGIG (reference sequence). This CDR3 is built from 13 residues. V was clipped by 3 bases and J by 10 bases, with 13 bases between them. The CDR3: CAWRTPGGSPLHV. Written as DNA, the CDR3 is TGTGCCTGGAGAACTCCGGGGGGGTCACCCCTCCACGTT.

The chain joins TRBV6-1 to TRBJ2-4; weak D call: TRBD2 (7 bases). V shed 4 bases and J shed 2 bases, with 15 bases lying between them. CDR1 and CDR2 from the germline V gene are MNHNS and SASEGT. The length of the CDR3 is 16 residues. DNA for the CDR3: TGTGCCAGCAGTGCCCCTCCGGGGGGCACCAAAAACATTCAGTACTTC. It codes for CASSAPPGGTKNIQYF.

The rearrangement uses TRBV6-1 and TRBJ1-1; maybe TRBD1 (6 bases). Trimming removed 8 bases at V and 4 bases at J, with 14 bases between. The CDR3 spans 13 residues. Germline CDR1 MNHNS, CDR2 SASEGT. CDR3 amino acids: CASLVGARTEAFF. The CDR3 region has the DNA TGTGCCAGCTTGGTGGGGGCGCGCACTGAAGCTTTCTTT.